The clone carrying this T cell receptor (beta chain) was observed a handful of times. The antigen is undetermined. TCRdb independently ran MiXCR on the reads; one entry per CDR3 protein. The sample carries fewer than 1,000,000 distinct CDR3 sequences, less than 35% recorded once. The CDR3 is 15 amino acids. With 5 bases clipped from V and 4 bases from J, the junction kept 10 bases outside the gene matches. This sample stems from a study of T cell repertoires in cytomegalovirus infection. Whole-study context: Signatures in public TCR beta sequences pointed to both CMV infection and matching HLA type.

Study-level findings and limits: Public TCR beta family frequency separated CMV-and-HLA carriers, including in an independent cohort. What dominated the ex vivo response were HLA-C-restricted CMV-specific TCR beta clonotypes.

Source: cultured CD8+ T cells from PBMCs, taken from culture after CMV antigen stimulation. The sequence was obtained from a human donor in good health (CMV status not recorded). Some clones in this sample may be carry-over from other donors' samples. The chain links TRBV12-3 or TRBV12-4 to TRBJ2-7; 8 nucleotides match TRBD1. This CDR3 is CASSRQGPISYEQYF. As DNA, the CDR3 is TGTGCCAGCAGTCGACAGGGGCCCATCTCGTACGAGCAGTACTTC.